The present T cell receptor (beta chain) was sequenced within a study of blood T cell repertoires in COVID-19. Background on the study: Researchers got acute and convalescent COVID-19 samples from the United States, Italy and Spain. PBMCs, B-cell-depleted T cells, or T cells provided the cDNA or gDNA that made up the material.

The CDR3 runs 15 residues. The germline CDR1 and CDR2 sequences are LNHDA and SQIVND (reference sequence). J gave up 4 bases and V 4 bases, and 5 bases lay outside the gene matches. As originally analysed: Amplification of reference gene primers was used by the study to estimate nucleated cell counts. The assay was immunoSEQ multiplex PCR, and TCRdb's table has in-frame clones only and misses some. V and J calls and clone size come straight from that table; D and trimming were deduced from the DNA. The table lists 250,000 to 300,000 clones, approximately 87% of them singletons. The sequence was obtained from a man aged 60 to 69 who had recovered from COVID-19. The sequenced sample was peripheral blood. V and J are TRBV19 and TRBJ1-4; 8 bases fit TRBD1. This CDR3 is CASSRDRSINEKLFF. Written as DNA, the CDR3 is TGTGCCAGTAGTAGGGACAGGAGCATTAATGAAAAACTGTTTTTT.